This T cell receptor (beta chain) was identified in a study of shared clonotypes between healthy human individuals. This clone was seen just once. Its specificity is not known. General study points: Clonotypes that were shared across a few donors made up approximately 5% of naive CD4 clonotypes.

Germline V gene sequence: CDR1 DFQATT, CDR2 SNEGSKA (reference sequence). The CDR3 is made up of 11 amino acids. V lost 6 bases to trimming and J lost 7 bases, with 10 bases between them. Clones were read by immunoSEQ multiplex PCR, and TCRdb kept only the in-frame ones, dropping some. Seen here are roughly 2,300,000 clones, around 90% observed once, and the top ten hold more than 0.35%. The chain is built from TRBV20-1 and TRBJ2-1; D remains unclear. This clonotype originated in a man aged 18 to 35 in good health. Some clones in this sample may be carry-over from other donors' samples. Sequencing input: naive CD4+ T cells from PBMCs. Stated subset: CD45RA+ positively selected. This CDR3 is CSAPTRNEQFF. For the CDR3, the DNA is TGCAGTGCACCGACGAGAAATGAGCAGTTCTTC.